This T cell receptor beta chain was identified during a study of blood T cells in healthy people across ages. PCR was performed a second time for about 6 to 11 cycles using a sample-barcoded 5' primer and a J-beta primer mix. TCRdb independently ran MiXCR on the 5' RACE reads; one entry per CDR3 protein. The sample carries about 680,000 distinct CDR3 sequences, 45% to 50% recorded once. The CDR3 extends over 12 amino acids. V lost 5 bases and J lost 2, with 6 bases in between. The germline V gene has CDR1 LNHNV and CDR2 YYDKDF (reference sequence). The chain is built from TRBV15 and TRBJ2-5; unclear D gene. The sequenced sample consisted of blood. The origin of this receptor is a woman aged 60-75 years in good health. The CDR3 sequence: CATSASQETQYF. The CDR3 DNA reads as TGTGCCACCAGCGCCTCTCAAGAGACCCAGTACTTC.